The 20 T cell receptor beta chains below all came from one sample that was sequenced in a study of shared clonotypes between healthy human individuals. This table comes from immunoSEQ multiplex PCR, and its TCRdb copy is limited to in-frame clones, with some not included. Of roughly 2.2 million clones listed, around 93% are singletons. The sequenced sample was naive CD4+ T cells from PBMCs. The subset is: CD45RA+ positively selected. The receptors originated from a man between 18 and 35 years old in good health. Some clones in this sample may be carry-over from other donors' samples.

In its sample, this clone was seen a few times. The chain combines TRBV11-2 with TRBJ2-5; perhaps TRBD2 as D (5 bases). CDR1 SGHAT and CDR2 FQNNGV come from the germline V gene. V lost 5 bases and J 4 bases, leaving 20 bases between the germline ends. CDR3 length: 16 amino acids. The CDR3 DNA follows: TGTGCCAGCAGCGAACTTAGCGCCACCGGGCTAGAGACCCAGTACTTC. Protein: CASSELSATGLETQYF.

The chain combines TRBV4-1 with TRBJ1-1; D possibly corresponds to TRBD1 (6 bases). The CDR3 has 12 amino acids. V was trimmed by 4 bases and J by 5 bases, leaving 8 bases between them. The V gene's germline CDR1 is MGHRA and CDR2 YSYEKL. CDR3 sequence reads: CASSPQGTEAFF. The CDR3 DNA reads as TGCGCCAGCAGCCCTCAGGGGACTGAAGCTTTCTTT.

The chain combines TRBV27 with TRBJ1-1, with a weak D call TRBD1 (5 bases). Trimming took 5 bases from V and 0 from J, leaving 13 bases between them. CDR1 and CDR2 from the germline V gene are MNHEY and SMNVEV (reference sequence). This CDR3 spans 15 amino acids. The CDR3 sequence is CASSPRTRVNTEAFF. Written as DNA, the CDR3 is TGTGCCAGCAGTCCACGGACACGGGTGAACACTGAAGCTTTCTTT.

The chain recombines TRBV28 with TRBJ2-7; D not certain. The CDR3 covers 15 residues. Germline V lookup: CDR1 MDHEN, CDR2 SYDVKM. The V and J ends lost 2 bases and 6 bases respectively, with 17 bases between them. CDR3 protein: CASSLRSGVVGEQYF. In nucleotides, the CDR3 is TGTGCCAGCAGTTTACGGTCCGGAGTGGTTGGCGAGCAGTACTTC.

V gene TRBV2 combines with J gene TRBJ2-3, with 11 nucleotides matching TRBD2. The V segment lost 4 bases and the J segment 8 bases; nucleotides outside the gene matches: 5. CDR1 is SNHLY and CDR2 is FYNNEI in the germline V gene. There are 14 residues in the CDR3. The CDR3 DNA is TGTGCCAGCAGTGTGACTAGCGGGACGGGTACGCAGTATTTT. Its protein is CASSVTSGTGTQYF.

V usage is TRBV2 and J usage is TRBJ2-3, with D maybe TRBD2 (5 bases). The CDR3 contains 14 residues. Germline assignment: CDR1 SNHLY and CDR2 FYNNEI. Trimming took 6 bases from V and 3 from J, leaving 13 bases between them. The CDR3 is CASRMEVRTDTQYF. CDR3 DNA: TGTGCCAGCAGAATGGAGGTTCGGACAGATACGCAGTATTTT.

This clone was detected once. This chain links TRBV27 with TRBJ2-1; TRBD2 might be the D (6 bases). From germline, CDR1 is MNHEY and CDR2 SMNVEV (reference sequence). CDR3 size: 14 residues. Trimming pared 5 bases from V and 2 bases from J, leaving 10 bases between. CDR3 protein: CASSRTGAYNEQFF. CDR3 in DNA: TGTGCCAGCAGTCGTACGGGAGCCTACAATGAGCAGTTCTTC.

The chain recombines TRBV28 with TRBJ2-4; D gene uncertain. This CDR3 has 14 amino acids. Deletions cut 5 bases from V and 2 bases from J, with 10 bases between. Germline assignment: CDR1 MDHEN and CDR2 SYDVKM. CDR3 DNA sequence: TGTGCCAGCAGTGTAACATGGCCCAAAAACATTCAGTACTTC. Protein: CASSVTWPKNIQYF.

Only a few counts were recorded for this clone. In DNA, the CDR3 is TGTGCCAGCACCTATCTCTGGGGTGGTAACACTGAAGCTTTCTTT. Protein: CASTYLWGGNTEAFF. The V gene is TRBV7-3, the J gene TRBJ1-1; D unclear. The CDR3 runs 15 residues. CDR1 is SGHTA and CDR2 is FQGTGA in the germline V gene. Trimming took 7 bases from V and 2 from J, leaving 17 bases between them.

The gene calls are TRBV11-1 and TRBJ2-1, with no clear D. The V gene lost 5 bases and the J gene lost 0 bases, with 11 bases spanning the gap. Germline values: CDR1 SGHAT, CDR2 FQDESV (reference sequence). The length of the CDR3 is 15 residues. CDR3 protein: CASSAYKSSYNEQFF. In DNA, the CDR3 is TGTGCCAGCAGCGCCTACAAGAGCTCCTACAATGAGCAGTTCTTC.

V and J are TRBV2 and TRBJ2-4, with no clear D. This CDR3 region has 13 residues. Germline V gives CDR1 SNHLY, CDR2 FYNNEI. V shed 10 bases and J shed 0 bases, with 10 bases lying between them. CDR3 sequence (DNA): TGTGCCACATCCGTTAAAGCCAAAAACATTCAGTACTTC. As protein: CATSVKAKNIQYF. The full variable domain, with the rest looked up from reference TRBV2 and TRBJ2-4, is EPEVTQTPSHQVTQMGQEVILRCVPISNHLYFYWYRQILGQKVEFLVSFYNNEISEKSEIFDDQFSVERPDGSNFTLKIRSTKLEDSAMYFCATSVKAKNIQYFGAGTRLSVL.

As for this clone: In the same sample, other DNA sequences code for this CDR3. The chain carries TRBV29-1 and TRBJ2-7; tentatively, D is TRBD1 (6 bases). Trimming shortened V by 6 bases and J by 0 bases, and 15 bases separated the two germline ends. This CDR3 comprises 14 residues. Germline-derived CDR1 and CDR2 are SQVTM and ANQGSEA. The CDR3 coding sequence is TGCAGCGTGGCAGGGGCTGGAAGCTCCTACGAGCAGTACTTC. The encoded protein is CSVAGAGSSYEQYF.

This clone showed up just a few times. The genes are TRBV30 and TRBJ2-1, with 9 bases lining up with TRBD1. V trimming: 5 bases; J trimming: 4 bases; junction bases outside the gene matches: 6. The germline gives CDR1 GTSNPN, CDR2 SVGIG (reference sequence). CDR3 length: 14 residues. The CDR3 is CAWSGTGLYNEQFF. As DNA, the CDR3 is TGTGCCTGGTCCGGGACAGGGTTATACAATGAGCAGTTCTTC.

The rearrangement joins TRBV28 to TRBJ2-7; D possibly corresponds to TRBD2 (6 bases). The CDR3 totals 15 residues. Trimming removed 3 bases from V and 1 base from J, with 13 bases in between. Germline V gene lookup returns CDR1 MDHEN and CDR2 SYDVKM. This CDR3 is CASSFLGTRSYEQYF. The DNA of the CDR3 is TGTGCCAGCAGTTTCCTGGGGACTCGTTCCTACGAGCAGTACTTC.

This clone was detected once. The chain joins TRBV7-2 to TRBJ2-7; TRBD2 agrees at 11 bases. This CDR3 spans 15 amino acids. J lost 6 bases, V lost 5 bases, and 9 bases had no gene match. Germline CDR1 reads SGHTA; CDR2 reads FQGNSA. CDR3 region: CASSPNSGRAGEQYF. Written as DNA, the CDR3 is TGTGCCAGCAGCCCAAATAGCGGGAGGGCCGGCGAGCAGTACTTC.

This clone has just a few counts. This chain uses TRBV7-9 with TRBJ1-3, with D unresolved. Deletions cut 3 bases from V and 2 bases from J, with 14 bases between. This CDR3 has 16 residues. CDR1 SEHNR and CDR2 FQNEAQ come from the germline V gene (reference sequence). As DNA, the CDR3 is TGTGCCAGCAGCTTGGGTGGATACTTGCCTGGAAACACCATATATTTT. The encoded protein is CASSLGGYLPGNTIYF.

The J gene is TRBJ2-1, the V gene TRBV28; unclear D gene. The CDR3 sequence is 15 residues long. Germline CDR1 and CDR2: MDHEN and SYDVKM. With 6 bases removed from V and 2 bases from J, the gap between germline ends came to 14 bases. CDR3 in DNA: TGTGCCAGCAGCCAGCAAGTTTTAGCCTACAATGAGCAGTTCTTC. Its protein is CASSQQVLAYNEQFF.

About this clone itself: Distinct nucleotide sequences in the sample also encode this CDR3. The J gene is TRBJ2-7, the V gene TRBV5-1; 8 nucleotides line up with TRBD2. The germline V gene encodes CDR1 SGHRS and CDR2 YFSETQ. V was pared by 2 bases and J by 2 bases, with 3 bases of the junction left unmatched. This CDR3 is 14 amino acids long. The CDR3 reads CASSFTSGTYEQYF. The CDR3 DNA reads TGCGCCAGCAGCTTTACTAGCGGAACCTACGAGCAGTACTTC.

The chain couples TRBV29-1 to TRBJ2-2; D is tentatively TRBD1 or TRBD2 (5 bases each). Germline V gene lookup returns CDR1 SQVTM and CDR2 ANQGSEA. This CDR3 is built from 13 residues. Trimming took 4 bases from V and 10 from J, leaving 16 bases between them. CDR3 loop: CSVGGAPREELFF. CDR3 nucleotides: TGCAGCGTTGGTGGGGCCCCCCGGGAGGAGCTGTTTTTT.

To note about this clone: The sample contains more than one DNA sequence encoding this CDR3. The V call is TRBV5-1, the J call TRBJ2-5, with D perhaps TRBD2 (6 bases). The V and J ends lost 3 bases and 1 base respectively, with 13 bases between them. The CDR3 totals 15 residues. Per germline, CDR1 SGHRS and CDR2 YFSETQ. The CDR3 protein is CASSSPGGGQETQYF. In DNA, the CDR3 is TGCGCCAGCAGCTCCCCCGGGGGAGGCCAAGAGACCCAGTACTTC.